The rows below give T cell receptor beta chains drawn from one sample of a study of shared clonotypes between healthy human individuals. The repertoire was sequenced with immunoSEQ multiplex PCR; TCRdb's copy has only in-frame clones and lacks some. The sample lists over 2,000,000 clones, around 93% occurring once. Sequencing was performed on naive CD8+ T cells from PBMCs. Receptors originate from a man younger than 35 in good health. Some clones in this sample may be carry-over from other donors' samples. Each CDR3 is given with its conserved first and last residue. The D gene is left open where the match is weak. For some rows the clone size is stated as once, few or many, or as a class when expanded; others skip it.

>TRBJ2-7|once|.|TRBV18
TGTGCCAGCTCACCAGGGGGCTCGGCCTACGAGCAGTACTTC
CASSPGGSAYEQYF
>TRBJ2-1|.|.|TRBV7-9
TGTGCCAGCAGCTCCTCGGGTTCTGGGAACAATGAGCAGTTCTTC
CASSSSGSGNNEQFF
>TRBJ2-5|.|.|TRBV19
TGTGCCAGTAGTATGGACGGAGAGACCCAGTACTTC
CASSMDGETQYF
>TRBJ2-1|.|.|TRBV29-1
TGCAGCGCCGCGGAGGACTACAATGAGCAGTTCTTC
CSAAEDYNEQFF
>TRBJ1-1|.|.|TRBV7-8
TGTGCCAGCAGCTTAGCAACCCAGCCATGGAACACTGAAGCTTTCTTT
CASSLATQPWNTEAFF
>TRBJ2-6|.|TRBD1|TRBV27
TGTGCCAGCAGTTTATGGGGACAGGGGGCTCTTGGGGCCAACGTCCTGACTTTC
CASSLWGQGALGANVLTF
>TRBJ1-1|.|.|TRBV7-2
TGTGCCAGCAGCACCGGGACACCCAAAGCTTTCTTT
CASSTGTPKAFF
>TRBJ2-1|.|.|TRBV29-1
TGCAGCGTTGATAAGGGGGCGCGGGGTGAGCAGTTCTTC
CSVDKGARGEQFF
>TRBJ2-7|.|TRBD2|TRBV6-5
TGTGCCAGCAGTCCTCTAGCGGGAGGCACCTACGAGCAGTACTTC
CASSPLAGGTYEQYF
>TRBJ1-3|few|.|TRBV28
TGTGCCAGCAGTTTTCGGGCGCCAGAACTCATCGGAAACACCATATATTTT
CASSFRAPELIGNTIYF
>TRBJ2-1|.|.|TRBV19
TGTGCCAGTAGTATAGTGGAAAGCTCCTACAATGAGCAGTTCTTC
CASSIVESSYNEQFF
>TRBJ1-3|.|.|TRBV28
TGTGCCAGCAGTTTATCACGGGGCTCTGGAAACACCATATATTTT
CASSLSRGSGNTIYF
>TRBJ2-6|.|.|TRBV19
TGTGCCAGTATTCATCAGGGTGTGAGTCCCCACTCTGGGGCCAACGTCCTGACTTTC
CASIHQGVSPHSGANVLTF
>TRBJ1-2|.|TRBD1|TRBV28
TGTGCCAGCAGTCCCCAGAGGTGGGACAGGGTTGTTGGCTACACCTTC
CASSPQRWDRVVGYTF
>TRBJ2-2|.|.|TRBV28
TGTGCCAGCAGTTGGGTATTTATGAACACCGGGGAGCTGTTTTTT
CASSWVFMNTGELFF
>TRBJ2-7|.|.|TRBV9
TGTGCCAGCAGCCCGAGTTCCGAGCAGTACTTC
CASSPSSEQYF
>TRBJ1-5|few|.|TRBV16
TGTGCCAGCAGCCAATTCAATCAGCCCCAGCATTTT
CASSQFNQPQHF
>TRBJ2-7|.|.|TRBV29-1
TGCAGCGTTGAAGATCTACAGGGAGGGCCCTACGAGCAGTACTTC
CSVEDLQGGPYEQYF
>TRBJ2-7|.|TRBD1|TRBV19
TGTGCCAGTAGTGGCAGGACAGGGACCTACGAGCAGTACTTC
CASSGRTGTYEQYF
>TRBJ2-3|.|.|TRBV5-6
TGTGCCAGCAGCCGAGGTGGTACGCAGTATTTT
CASSRGGTQYF
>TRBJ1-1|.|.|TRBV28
TGTGCCAGCAGTTATCATTCAGGGGCGGAAGCTTTCTTT
CASSYHSGAEAFF
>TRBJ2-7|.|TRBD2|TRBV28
TGTGCCAGCAAACCTCCACTAGCGGGTGGTTCCTACGAGCAGTACTTC
CASKPPLAGGSYEQYF
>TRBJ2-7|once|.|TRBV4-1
TGCGCCAGCAGCCAAATTGTACCGGGGAACTACGAGCAGTACTTC
CASSQIVPGNYEQYF
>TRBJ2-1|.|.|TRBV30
TGTGCCTGGAGTGTACCCGGCAATGAGCAGTTCTTC
CAWSVPGNEQFF
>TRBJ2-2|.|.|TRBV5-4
TGTGCCAGCAGCTCGCTCGATTACACCGGGGAGCTGTTTTTT
CASSSLDYTGELFF
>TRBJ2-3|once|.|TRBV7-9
TGTGCCAGCAGCCCCAGCGGCACAGATACGCAGTATTTT
CASSPSGTDTQYF
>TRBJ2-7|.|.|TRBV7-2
TGTGCCAGCAGCTCTGGTGGACACTCGCTACGGACCTACGAGCAGTACTTC
CASSSGGHSLRTYEQYF
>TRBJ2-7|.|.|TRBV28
TGTGCCAGCAACCAGGGGACACGCCGACTCTACGAGCAGTACTTC
CASNQGTRRLYEQYF
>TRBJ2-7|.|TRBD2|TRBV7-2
TGTGCCAGCAGCTTAGAGCGGGGATTCCACGAGCAGTACTTC
CASSLERGFHEQYF
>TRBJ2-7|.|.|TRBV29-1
TGCAGCGTTGTGTCTAGGGCCACTTCCTACGAGCAGTACTTC
CSVVSRATSYEQYF
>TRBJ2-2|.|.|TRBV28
TGTGCCAGCAGTCCAAACCCTAGAGACACCGGGGAGCTGTTTTTT
CASSPNPRDTGELFF
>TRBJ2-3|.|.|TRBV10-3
TGTGCCATCAGTGAAGAAGGTCCACACACAGATACGCAGTATTTT
CAISEEGPHTDTQYF
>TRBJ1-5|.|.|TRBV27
TGTGCCAGCACCATTTCGGGAGGGAATCAGCCCCAGCATTTT
CASTISGGNQPQHF
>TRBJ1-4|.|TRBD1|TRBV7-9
TGTGCCAGCAGCAATCCCCGGGACAGGGGGAGTGAAAAACTGTTTTTT
CASSNPRDRGSEKLFF
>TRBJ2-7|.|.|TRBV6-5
TGTGCCAGCACCCCTTCGTTGGGGGTGTCCTACGAGCAGTACTTC
CASTPSLGVSYEQYF
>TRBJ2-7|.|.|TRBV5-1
TGCGCCAGCAAGAACCGGGACGGGAGCTCCTACGAGCAGTACTTC
CASKNRDGSSYEQYF
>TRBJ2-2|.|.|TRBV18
TGTGCCAGCTCACCAATACCTACCGGGGAGCTGTTTTTT
CASSPIPTGELFF
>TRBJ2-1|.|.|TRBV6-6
TGTGCCAGCAGGCCGGGAGACAATGAGCAGTTCTTC
CASRPGDNEQFF
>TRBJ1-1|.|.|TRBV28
TGTGCCAGCAGTTTTACAAGGAAGGACACTGAAGCTTTCTTT
CASSFTRKDTEAFF
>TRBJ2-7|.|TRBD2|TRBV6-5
TGTGCCAGCAGTTACGGGCTAGCGGGAGGAACCTACGAGCAGTACTTC
CASSYGLAGGTYEQYF
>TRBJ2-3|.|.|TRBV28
TGTGCCAGCAGCTCCGACACCAAGTATCCGGATACAGATACGCAGTATTTT
CASSSDTKYPDTDTQYF
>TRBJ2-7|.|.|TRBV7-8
TGTGCCAGCAGCTTAGGAGAAGGGGGTCTCTACTACGAGCAGTACTTC
CASSLGEGGLYYEQYF
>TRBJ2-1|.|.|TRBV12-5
TGTGCTAGTGGTTTGGTAGTGGTGGGGAGCGCCTACAATGAGCAGTTCTTC
CASGLVVVGSAYNEQFF
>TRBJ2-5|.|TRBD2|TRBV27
TGTGCCAGCAGTTTATCTTCCGGGGGGTTACAAGAGACCCAGTACTTC
CASSLSSGGLQETQYF
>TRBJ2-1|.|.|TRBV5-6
TGTGCCAGCAGCATCCCGGGGAATGAGCAGTTCTTC
CASSIPGNEQFF
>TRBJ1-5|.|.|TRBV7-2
TGTGCCAGCAGCTTAGCAGGGGGGGGCAATCAGCCCCAGCATTTT
CASSLAGGGNQPQHF
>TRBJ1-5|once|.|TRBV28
TGTGCCAGCAGTTACAGCAATCAGCCCCAGCATTTT
CASSYSNQPQHF
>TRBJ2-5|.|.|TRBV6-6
TGTGCCAGCAGTTACCGAATAGACCAGGAGACCCAGTACTTC
CASSYRIDQETQYF